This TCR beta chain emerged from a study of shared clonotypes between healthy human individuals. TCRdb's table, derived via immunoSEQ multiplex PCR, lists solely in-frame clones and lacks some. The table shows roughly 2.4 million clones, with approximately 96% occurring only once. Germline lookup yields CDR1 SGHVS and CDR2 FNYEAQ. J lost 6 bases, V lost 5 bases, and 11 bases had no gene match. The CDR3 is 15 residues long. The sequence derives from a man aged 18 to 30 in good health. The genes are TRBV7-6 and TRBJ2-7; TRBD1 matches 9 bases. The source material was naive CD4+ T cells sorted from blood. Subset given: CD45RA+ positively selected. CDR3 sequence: CASSRDRGDNVEQYF. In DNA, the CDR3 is TGTGCCAGCAGCCGAGACAGGGGGGATAACGTCGAGCAGTACTTC.